This record covers a single T cell receptor beta chain. Its antigen is not known. J was trimmed by 2 bases and V by 5 bases; bases with no gene match: 5. The CDR3 is made up of 14 amino acids. Per germline, CDR1 KGHSH and CDR2 LQKENI. This entry belongs to a study of cytomegalovirus exposure and HLA in healthy donors. Overall study context: An early release of data contained about 85 million unique TCRs, which came from HLA-typed donors.

It was with 60 Vbeta and 13 Jbeta primers that the PCR ran. Profiled with immunoSEQ multiplex PCR; TCRdb holds only in-frame clones, not every one. The data contain some 100,000 clones, 70% to 85% of them singletons. Points from the study as a whole: Of the V segments, some could not be distinguished, including TRBV6-2 and TRBV6-3, and were excluded.

V gene TRBV18 combines with J gene TRBJ2-5; 7 positions match TRBD1. This receptor was obtained from a middle-aged man in good health and CMV-seropositive. The sample taken for sequencing was PBMCs. CDR3 in amino acids: CASSKGQTQETQYF. CDR3 in DNA: TGTGCCAGCTCAAAGGGACAGACTCAAGAGACCCAGTACTTC.